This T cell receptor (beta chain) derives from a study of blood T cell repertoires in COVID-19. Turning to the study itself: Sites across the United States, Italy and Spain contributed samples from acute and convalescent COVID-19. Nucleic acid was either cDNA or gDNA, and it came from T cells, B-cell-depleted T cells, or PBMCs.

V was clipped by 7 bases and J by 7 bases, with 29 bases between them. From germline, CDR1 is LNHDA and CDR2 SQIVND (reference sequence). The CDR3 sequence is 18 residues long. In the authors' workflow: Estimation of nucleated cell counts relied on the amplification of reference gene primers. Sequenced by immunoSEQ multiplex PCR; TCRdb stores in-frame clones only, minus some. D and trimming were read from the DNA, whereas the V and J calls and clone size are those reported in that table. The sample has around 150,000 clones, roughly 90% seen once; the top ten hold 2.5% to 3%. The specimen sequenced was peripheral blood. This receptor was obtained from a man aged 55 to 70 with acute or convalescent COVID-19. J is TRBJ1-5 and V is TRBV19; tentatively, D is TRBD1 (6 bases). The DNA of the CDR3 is TGTGCCAGTACCCGGAGGCCGGGGGGCACCCGTTTATTGCAGCCCCAGCATTTT. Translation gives CASTRRPGGTRLLQPQHF.